A selection of T cell receptor beta chains follows, all from one sample in a study of radiation and T cells in renal cell carcinoma. The method was immunoSEQ multiplex PCR; TCRdb's version includes in-frame clones alone and lacks a portion of them. The data hold around 86,000 clones, with 86% observed a single time. The sequencing used blood, collected from a patient whose treatment included radiotherapy and nephrectomy. Every receptor here comes from a woman aged 50 to 60 with renal cell carcinoma. Both conserved end residues are part of each CDR3. Fields, in order: J gene, D gene, clone size, CDR3 length, V gene, CDR3 protein, CDR3 DNA. D genes are given only for firm matches. For some rows the clone size is stated as once, few or many, or as a class when expanded; others skip it.

J gene: TRBJ1-1
D gene: -
clone size: few
CDR3 length: 15
V gene: TRBV5-6
CDR3 protein: CASSPLPGAFTEAFF
CDR3 DNA: TGTGCCAGCAGCCCACTACCAGGGGCATTCACTGAAGCTTTCTTT

J gene: TRBJ2-1
D gene: -
clone size: few
CDR3 length: 14
V gene: TRBV5-4
CDR3 protein: CASSRELAYNEQFF
CDR3 DNA: TGTGCCAGCAGCAGAGAACTGGCCTACAATGAGCAGTTCTTC

J gene: TRBJ2-4
D gene: TRBD2
clone size: -
CDR3 length: 13
V gene: TRBV28
CDR3 protein: CASSPPGEGIQYF
CDR3 DNA: TGTGCCAGCAGCCCCCCTGGGGAGGGGATTCAGTACTTC

J gene: TRBJ1-2
D gene: -
clone size: -
CDR3 length: 16
V gene: TRBV4-3
CDR3 protein: CASSQALRGADYGYTF
CDR3 DNA: TGCGCCAGCAGCCAGGCCCTTCGGGGCGCGGACTATGGCTACACCTTC

J gene: TRBJ2-1
D gene: -
clone size: once
CDR3 length: 14
V gene: TRBV5-1
CDR3 protein: CASSLVAGVDEQFF
CDR3 DNA: TGCGCCAGCAGCTTGGTAGCTGGGGTGGATGAGCAGTTCTTC

J gene: TRBJ2-7
D gene: -
clone size: -
CDR3 length: 14
V gene: TRBV6-1
CDR3 protein: CASRTLTGNYEQYF
CDR3 DNA: TGTGCCAGCAGAACCCTCACGGGTAATTACGAGCAGTACTTC

J gene: TRBJ2-7
D gene: -
clone size: -
CDR3 length: 14
V gene: TRBV25-1
CDR3 protein: CASSESGSLYEQYF
CDR3 DNA: TGTGCCAGCAGTGAATCGGGCAGTCTCTACGAGCAGTACTTC

J gene: TRBJ2-2
D gene: -
clone size: -
CDR3 length: 17
V gene: TRBV4-3
CDR3 protein: CASSQEELTANTGELFF
CDR3 DNA: TGCGCCAGCAGCCAAGAGGAGTTAACCGCGAACACCGGGGAGCTGTTTTTT

J gene: TRBJ2-7
D gene: TRBD1
clone size: -
CDR3 length: 18
V gene: TRBV7-8
CDR3 protein: CASSPYSGTGPLSYEQYF
CDR3 DNA: TGTGCCAGCAGCCCATATTCCGGGACAGGGCCCCTTTCCTACGAGCAGTACTTC

J gene: TRBJ2-3
D gene: TRBD2
clone size: -
CDR3 length: 16
V gene: TRBV10-3
CDR3 protein: CAISTAGVAGGDTQYF
CDR3 DNA: TGTGCCATCAGCACGGCTGGGGTAGCGGGGGGAGATACGCAGTATTTT

J gene: TRBJ2-7
D gene: -
clone size: once
CDR3 length: 17
V gene: TRBV4-3
CDR3 protein: CASSQDPARSLSYEQYF
CDR3 DNA: TGCGCCAGCAGCCAAGATCCGGCCAGGTCCCTCTCCTACGAGCAGTACTTC

J gene: TRBJ1-6
D gene: -
clone size: -
CDR3 length: 15
V gene: TRBV5-1
CDR3 protein: CASSPARDNNSPLHF
CDR3 DNA: TGCGCCAGCAGCCCGGCCCGTGATAATAATTCACCCCTCCACTTT

J gene: TRBJ2-5
D gene: -
clone size: once
CDR3 length: 12
V gene: TRBV11-2
CDR3 protein: CASSLAEETQYF
CDR3 DNA: TGTGCCAGCAGCTTAGCAGAAGAGACCCAGTACTTC

J gene: TRBJ2-7
D gene: -
clone size: -
CDR3 length: 16
V gene: TRBV4-1
CDR3 protein: CASSHPKDVGESEQYF
CDR3 DNA: TGCGCCAGCAGCCACCCAAAGGATGTGGGGGAATCCGAGCAGTACTTC

J gene: TRBJ2-7
D gene: -
clone size: -
CDR3 length: 13
V gene: TRBV29-1
CDR3 protein: CSVGTLRFYEQYF
CDR3 DNA: TGCAGCGTCGGGACTTTGAGATTCTACGAGCAGTACTTC

J gene: TRBJ1-1
D gene: -
clone size: -
CDR3 length: 15
V gene: TRBV7-2
CDR3 protein: CASSRKDTVNTEAFF
CDR3 DNA: TGTGCCAGCAGCCGGAAGGACACTGTTAACACTGAAGCTTTCTTT

J gene: TRBJ1-4
D gene: -
clone size: -
CDR3 length: 15
V gene: TRBV4-3
CDR3 protein: CASSQEGGESEKLFF
CDR3 DNA: TGCGCCAGCAGCCAAGAGGGGGGAGAGAGCGAAAAACTGTTTTTT

J gene: TRBJ2-7
D gene: TRBD1
clone size: -
CDR3 length: 13
V gene: TRBV18
CDR3 protein: CASSFGQGHEQYF
CDR3 DNA: TGTGCCAGCTCATTTGGACAGGGTCACGAGCAGTACTTC

J gene: TRBJ2-5
D gene: TRBD1
clone size: -
CDR3 length: 15
V gene: TRBV5-6
CDR3 protein: CASSLEGQGTETQYF
CDR3 DNA: TGTGCCAGCAGCTTGGAGGGACAGGGTACAGAGACCCAGTACTTC

J gene: TRBJ2-5
D gene: TRBD1
clone size: -
CDR3 length: 15
V gene: TRBV18
CDR3 protein: CASSPKGTGGETQYF
CDR3 DNA: TGTGCCAGCTCACCTAAAGGGACAGGGGGCGAGACCCAGTACTTC

J gene: TRBJ2-7
D gene: TRBD2
clone size: -
CDR3 length: 13
V gene: TRBV29-1
CDR3 protein: CSTRTSGSYEQYF
CDR3 DNA: TGCAGCACCCGGACTAGCGGCTCCTACGAGCAGTACTTC

J gene: TRBJ2-5
D gene: TRBD1
clone size: few
CDR3 length: 16
V gene: TRBV4-1
CDR3 protein: CASSNYPGQGSETQYF
CDR3 DNA: TGCGCCAGCAGCAACTACCCGGGACAGGGGTCCGAGACCCAGTACTTC

J gene: TRBJ1-5
D gene: -
clone size: -
CDR3 length: 14
V gene: TRBV19
CDR3 protein: CASSPLEPYQPQHF
CDR3 DNA: TGTGCCAGTAGTCCGCTGGAGCCTTATCAGCCCCAGCATTTT

J gene: TRBJ1-1
D gene: -
clone size: -
CDR3 length: 13
V gene: TRBV7-3
CDR3 protein: CASSVNGLTEAFF
CDR3 DNA: TGTGCCAGCAGCGTAAACGGCTTGACTGAAGCTTTCTTT

J gene: TRBJ1-1
D gene: TRBD1
clone size: once
CDR3 length: 14
V gene: TRBV7-6
CDR3 protein: CASSSQGENTEAFF
CDR3 DNA: TGTGCCAGCAGCTCCCAGGGGGAGAACACTGAAGCTTTCTTT

J gene: TRBJ2-3
D gene: -
clone size: -
CDR3 length: 14
V gene: TRBV5-1
CDR3 protein: CASRSEASTDTQYF
CDR3 DNA: TGCGCCAGCCGCTCGGAGGCTAGCACAGATACGCAGTATTTT

J gene: TRBJ1-6
D gene: TRBD1
clone size: -
CDR3 length: 15
V gene: TRBV5-6
CDR3 protein: CASTKLQGRDSPLHF
CDR3 DNA: TGTGCCAGCACGAAGCTACAGGGGCGGGATTCACCCCTCCACTTT

J gene: TRBJ1-3
D gene: -
clone size: -
CDR3 length: 13
V gene: TRBV7-9
CDR3 protein: CASSLVVANTIYF
CDR3 DNA: TGTGCCAGCAGCTTAGTCGTGGCAAACACCATATATTTT

J gene: TRBJ1-4
D gene: -
clone size: -
CDR3 length: 16
V gene: TRBV4-1
CDR3 protein: CASSQDFPGSNEKLFF
CDR3 DNA: TGCGCCAGCAGCCAAGACTTTCCAGGGTCTAATGAAAAACTGTTTTTT

J gene: TRBJ2-1
D gene: -
clone size: -
CDR3 length: 15
V gene: TRBV11-3
CDR3 protein: CASSLRGDSYNEQFF
CDR3 DNA: TGTGCCAGCAGCCTGAGGGGGGACTCCTACAATGAGCAGTTCTTC

J gene: TRBJ1-2
D gene: -
clone size: -
CDR3 length: 13
V gene: TRBV6-1
CDR3 protein: CASREAAGVGYTF
CDR3 DNA: TGTGCCAGCAGGGAAGCTGCAGGGGTCGGCTACACCTTC

J gene: TRBJ2-2
D gene: -
clone size: -
CDR3 length: 16
V gene: TRBV5-4
CDR3 protein: CASSLGQGANTGELFF
CDR3 DNA: TGTGCCAGCAGCTTGGGGCAGGGCGCGAACACCGGGGAGCTGTTTTTT

J gene: TRBJ2-5
D gene: -
clone size: -
CDR3 length: 13
V gene: TRBV2
CDR3 protein: CASSLTGLETQYF
CDR3 DNA: TGTGCCAGCAGTTTGACTGGCCTTGAGACCCAGTACTTC

J gene: TRBJ2-7
D gene: TRBD1
clone size: -
CDR3 length: 14
V gene: TRBV7-9
CDR3 protein: CASSSGDSPSEQYF
CDR3 DNA: TGTGCCAGCAGCTCCGGGGACAGCCCTTCCGAGCAGTACTTC

J gene: TRBJ1-4
D gene: -
clone size: -
CDR3 length: 13
V gene: TRBV7-2
CDR3 protein: CASSFGPGEKLFF
CDR3 DNA: TGTGCCAGCAGCTTCGGACCCGGTGAAAAACTGTTTTTT

J gene: TRBJ2-5
D gene: -
clone size: -
CDR3 length: 20
V gene: TRBV19
CDR3 protein: CASSIEGGLGTASHEETQYF
CDR3 DNA: TGTGCCAGTAGTATAGAGGGGGGTTTAGGGACAGCGTCGCACGAAGAGACCCAGTACTTC

J gene: TRBJ1-1
D gene: -
clone size: -
CDR3 length: 13
V gene: TRBV6-5
CDR3 protein: CASNAGGITEAFF
CDR3 DNA: TGTGCCAGCAACGCGGGGGGCATCACTGAAGCTTTCTTT

J gene: TRBJ1-1
D gene: TRBD1
clone size: -
CDR3 length: 16
V gene: TRBV7-2
CDR3 protein: CASNPGQGFANTEAFF
CDR3 DNA: TGTGCCAGCAACCCGGGACAGGGATTTGCGAACACTGAAGCTTTCTTT

J gene: TRBJ2-1
D gene: TRBD2
clone size: -
CDR3 length: 17
V gene: TRBV7-2
CDR3 protein: CASSLAWTSGGYNEQFF
CDR3 DNA: TGTGCCAGCAGCTTAGCCTGGACTAGCGGGGGCTACAATGAGCAGTTCTTC

J gene: TRBJ1-6
D gene: -
clone size: -
CDR3 length: 16
V gene: TRBV28
CDR3 protein: CASSLGSGTPNSPLHF
CDR3 DNA: TGTGCCAGCAGTTTAGGGTCTGGGACTCCTAATTCACCCCTCCACTTT

J gene: TRBJ1-3
D gene: -
clone size: -
CDR3 length: 13
V gene: TRBV7-9
CDR3 protein: CATPYGPGNTIYF
CDR3 DNA: TGTGCCACCCCGTACGGGCCTGGAAACACCATATATTTT

J gene: TRBJ2-2
D gene: -
clone size: -
CDR3 length: 15
V gene: TRBV7-8
CDR3 protein: CASSFTLVDTGELFF
CDR3 DNA: TGTGCCAGCAGCTTTACACTAGTAGACACCGGGGAGCTGTTTTTT

J gene: TRBJ1-1
D gene: -
clone size: few
CDR3 length: 13
V gene: TRBV18
CDR3 protein: CASSPGGNTEAFF
CDR3 DNA: TGTGCCAGCTCACCTGGGGGGAACACTGAAGCTTTCTTT

J gene: TRBJ2-1
D gene: -
clone size: -
CDR3 length: 15
V gene: TRBV7-9
CDR3 protein: CASSLRQGTYNEQFF
CDR3 DNA: TGTGCCAGCAGCTTAAGGCAGGGGACCTACAATGAGCAGTTCTTC

J gene: TRBJ1-4
D gene: -
clone size: -
CDR3 length: 13
V gene: TRBV15
CDR3 protein: CATSRDPTGAETF
CDR3 DNA: TGTGCCACCAGCAGAGATCCCACAGGAGCCGAAACTTTT

J gene: TRBJ2-2
D gene: -
clone size: -
CDR3 length: 12
V gene: TRBV5-1
CDR3 protein: CASSPHTGELFF
CDR3 DNA: TGCGCCAGCAGCCCCCACACCGGGGAGCTGTTTTTT

J gene: TRBJ1-5
D gene: -
clone size: -
CDR3 length: 16
V gene: TRBV30
CDR3 protein: CAWSVSWDTTNQPQHF
CDR3 DNA: TGTGCCTGGAGCGTTAGCTGGGACACCACCAATCAGCCCCAGCATTTT

J gene: TRBJ1-5
D gene: -
clone size: once
CDR3 length: 13
V gene: TRBV18
CDR3 protein: CASSPQDSDPQHF
CDR3 DNA: TGTGCCAGCTCACCCCAAGACAGCGATCCCCAGCATTTT

J gene: TRBJ1-1
D gene: TRBD1
clone size: -
CDR3 length: 15
V gene: TRBV28
CDR3 protein: CASSLLGRGIAEAFF
CDR3 DNA: TGTGCCAGCAGTTTATTGGGCAGGGGGATTGCTGAAGCTTTCTTT

J gene: TRBJ2-2
D gene: -
clone size: -
CDR3 length: 16
V gene: TRBV6-1
CDR3 protein: CASSEVQYRNTGELFF
CDR3 DNA: TGTGCCAGCAGTGAAGTCCAATACAGAAACACCGGGGAGCTGTTTTTT

J gene: TRBJ2-4
D gene: -
clone size: -
CDR3 length: 12
V gene: TRBV4-2
CDR3 protein: CASSPPGEGRYF
CDR3 DNA: TGTGCCAGCAGCCCCCCAGGTGAGGGTAGGTACTTC

J gene: TRBJ1-3
D gene: -
clone size: -
CDR3 length: 15
V gene: TRBV7-2
CDR3 protein: CASSLDRYSGNTIYF
CDR3 DNA: TGTGCCAGCAGCTTAGACAGGTACTCTGGAAACACCATATATTTT

J gene: TRBJ2-7
D gene: TRBD2
clone size: -
CDR3 length: 12
V gene: TRBV11-2
CDR3 protein: CASSLDRSGRDF
CDR3 DNA: TGTGCCAGCAGCTTAGATCGATCAGGGAGGGACTTC

J gene: TRBJ1-3
D gene: -
clone size: once
CDR3 length: 16
V gene: TRBV4-3
CDR3 protein: CASSQDNGVGGNTIYF
CDR3 DNA: TGCGCCAGCAGCCAAGATAATGGGGTGGGTGGAAACACCATATATTTT

J gene: TRBJ2-7
D gene: -
clone size: -
CDR3 length: 13
V gene: TRBV15
CDR3 protein: CATSRDKPASLYF
CDR3 DNA: TGTGCCACCAGCAGAGATAAGCCAGCCAGTCTGTACTTC

J gene: TRBJ1-2
D gene: -
clone size: once
CDR3 length: 15
V gene: TRBV28
CDR3 protein: CASSADGRRNYGYTF
CDR3 DNA: TGTGCCAGCAGCGCGGACGGACGGCGTAACTATGGCTACACCTTC

J gene: TRBJ1-5
D gene: -
clone size: -
CDR3 length: 18
V gene: TRBV15
CDR3 protein: CATSRDWVSRYSNQPQHF
CDR3 DNA: TGTGCCACCAGCAGAGATTGGGTTAGCCGCTATAGCAATCAGCCCCAGCATTTT